Here is one TCR beta chain with its context. Unmatched junction bases numbered 12, after V lost 7 bases and J lost 8 bases. The germline V gene has CDR1 SQVTM and CDR2 ANQGSEA. There are 14 residues in the CDR3. Method: immunoSEQ multiplex PCR; TCRdb's copy keeps in-frame clones and lacks some. The data contain some 45,000 clones, around 90% of them singletons. This sample stems from a study of blood T cell repertoires in COVID-19. This sequence was found in a man aged 65 to 85 with active COVID-19. Sequenced material: peripheral blood. This chain joins TRBV29-1 and TRBJ1-5; TRBD1 aligns across 9 bases. This chain's CDR3 is CSAGQGIGLEPQHF. The CDR3 DNA follows: TGCAGCGCCGGACAGGGGATTGGTCTCGAGCCCCAGCATTTT.